What follows are 5 T cell receptor beta chains derived from one specimen sequenced in a study of T cells in Graves' hyperthyroidism and ophthalmopathy (dated by TCRdb to between 2019 and 2020). Library method: multiplex PCR. Data came from an Illumina HiSeq 2000. Amplification of TCR beta CDR3 regions was carried out from RNA transcripts. The TCR CDR3 was subjected to a first round of RT-PCR using the HTBI primer set and the Qiagen OneStep RT-PCR kit. The public reads were quality trimmed at Q25 with fastp and then assembled into clones with MiXCR by TCRdb, keeping productive beta chains. Every entry covers one CDR3 protein and lists the most common genes and DNA from its rows. The sample data list 250,000 to 300,000 distinct CDR3 sequences, and roughly 15% of these were observed just once. Of the sample, roughly 7.7% is held by the ten largest clones. The sequenced sample was blood. These receptors all stem from a woman between 40 and 50 years old with Graves' hyperthyroidism.

Many counts were recorded for this clonotype. The gene calls are TRBV3-1 and TRBJ1-2, with D tentatively TRBD1 (6 bases). This CDR3 contains 14 residues. Germline CDR1 and CDR2: LGHDT and YNNKEL (reference sequence). With 4 bases removed from V and 8 bases from J, the gap between germline ends came to 17 bases. Written as DNA, the CDR3 is TGTGCCAGCAGCCCAAAACAGGGCCCCTGGGGCTACACCTTC. This translates into CASSPKQGPWGYTF.

This clonotype was picked up many times. This rearrangement joins TRBV27 to TRBJ1-5, with D maybe TRBD1 (5 bases). CDR3 length: 19 amino acids. The germline CDR1 and CDR2 sequences are MNHEY and SMNVEV (reference sequence). The V and J ends lost 0 bases and 4 bases respectively, with 22 bases between them. This chain's CDR3 is CASSLSTGPRGLHNQPQHF. In DNA, the CDR3 is TGTGCCAGCAGTTTATCTACAGGACCCCGGGGCCTGCATAATCAGCCCCAGCATTTT.

The V gene is TRBV7-9, the J gene TRBJ2-6, with D perhaps matching TRBD1 (5 bases). The CDR3 is 15 residues long. Deletions cut 11 bases from V and 2 bases from J, with 16 bases between. Per germline, CDR1 SEHNR and CDR2 FQNEAQ (reference sequence). CDR3: CAARKGSAGANVLTF. The CDR3 DNA reads TGTGCCGCCAGAAAGGGGTCGGCTGGGGCCAACGTCCTGACTTTC.

The rearrangement links TRBV20-1 to TRBJ2-2; unclear D gene. The CDR3 loop spans 15 amino acids. Trimming took 3 bases from V and 7 from J, leaving 18 bases between them. The germline V gene encodes CDR1 DFQATT and CDR2 SNEGSKA (reference sequence). The CDR3 loop is CSASAGLLMGGELFF. The CDR3 nucleotides read TGCAGTGCTAGCGCCGGTCTCCTTATGGGCGGGGAGCTGTTTTTT.

This clonotype was observed at least ten times. CDR3 amino acids: CASSSGPVVRGNQPQHF. CDR3 DNA: TGTGCCAGCAGTTCGGGACCAGTAGTTAGGGGCAATCAGCCCCAGCATTTT. This rearrangement joins TRBV6-1 to TRBJ1-5; tentative D call: TRBD1 (5 bases). V was clipped by 5 bases and J by 2 bases, with 19 bases between them. CDR3 size: 17 residues. The germline V gene has CDR1 MNHNS and CDR2 SASEGT.